The sequence of this T cell receptor (beta chain) was determined in a study of blood T cell repertoires in COVID-19. Study as a whole: Both acute and convalescent COVID-19 samples were obtained from the United States, Italy and Spain. In each case, the material was cDNA or gDNA derived from T cells, B-cell-depleted T cells, or PBMCs.

The germline V gene has CDR1 MDHEN and CDR2 SYDVKM. The CDR3 runs 14 residues. V lost 2 bases to trimming and J lost 8 bases; unmatched junction nucleotides: 2. Original processing methods: Reference gene primers were amplified, and this amplification served to estimate nucleated cell counts. Repertoires were generated with immunoSEQ multiplex PCR, while TCRdb's copy carries only in-frame clones and drops some. D and trimming come from the DNA, and the V and J calls and clone size come from that table. The sample contains about 100,000 clones, over 75% of which appear only once. The chain couples TRBV28 to TRBJ1-3; 11 bases line up with TRBD1. The specimen was peripheral blood. The sequence was obtained from a man in his sixties with acute or convalescent COVID-19. The CDR3 DNA sequence: TGTGCCAGCAGTTTAGGACAGGGGGCGTACACCATATATTTT. It specifies CASSLGQGAYTIYF.